The clone carrying this T cell receptor beta chain has a single count. Its antigen is not identified. The data derive from a study of blood T cells in healthy people across ages. The study, taken as a whole, reports: In older individuals, TCR beta diversity per million T cells was lower, falling roughly linearly with age.

The second PCR ran roughly 7 to 12 cycles with a sample-barcoded 5' primer and J-beta primers. Each CDR3 protein gets one entry after TCRdb re-called the 5' RACE reads with MiXCR. The top ten clones hold around 20% of a sample with roughly 800,000 distinct CDR3 sequences, 55% to 70% of them seen once. Germline CDR1 reads LGHNA; CDR2 reads YNFKEQ. This CDR3 is 16 amino acids long. The sequence was obtained from a man aged 25 to 45 in good health. Sequenced sample: blood. The rearrangement uses TRBV4-2 and TRBJ2-7; D might be TRBD2 (6 bases). Judging by the DNA end, TRBJ2-5 fits better; the J call may be wrong. The CDR3 DNA follows: TGTGCCAGCAGCCAATCCGGGACTGAGGAAAGGGAGACCCAGTACTTC. Its translation: CASSQSGTEERETQYF.